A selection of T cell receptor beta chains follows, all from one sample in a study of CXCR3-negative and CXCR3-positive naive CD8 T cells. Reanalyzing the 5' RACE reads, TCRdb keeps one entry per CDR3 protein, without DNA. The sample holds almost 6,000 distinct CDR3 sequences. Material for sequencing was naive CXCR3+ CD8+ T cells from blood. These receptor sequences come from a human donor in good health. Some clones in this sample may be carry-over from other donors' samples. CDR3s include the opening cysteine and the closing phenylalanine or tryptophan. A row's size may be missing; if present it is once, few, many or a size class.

cdr3_aa: CASSPGGDDQPQHF
v_call: TRBV12-3/TRBV12-4
j_call: TRBJ1-5
clone_size: -

cdr3_aa: CASAWDGYEQYF
v_call: TRBV6-6
j_call: TRBJ2-7
clone_size: -

cdr3_aa: CASSRNRGSNQPQHF
v_call: TRBV4-3
j_call: TRBJ1-5
clone_size: -

cdr3_aa: CASSPRTGSPEAFF
v_call: TRBV7-9
j_call: TRBJ1-1
clone_size: medium-sized

cdr3_aa: CASKPAGDSGYTF
v_call: TRBV12-3/TRBV12-4
j_call: TRBJ1-2
clone_size: -

cdr3_aa: CASSGSGSYNEQFF
v_call: TRBV27
j_call: TRBJ2-1
clone_size: medium-sized

cdr3_aa: CASSLSQGWAITNYGYTF
v_call: TRBV7-2
j_call: TRBJ1-2
clone_size: -

cdr3_aa: CASSDGTRGNIQYF
v_call: TRBV13
j_call: TRBJ2-4
clone_size: -

cdr3_aa: CASSPDIYEQYF
v_call: TRBV12-3/TRBV12-4
j_call: TRBJ2-7
clone_size: medium-sized

cdr3_aa: CASSQVRGPDYNSPLHF
v_call: TRBV4-1
j_call: TRBJ1-6
clone_size: -

cdr3_aa: CAISESPSGGQTYEQYF
v_call: TRBV10-3
j_call: TRBJ2-7
clone_size: medium-sized

cdr3_aa: CASSPAGLYEQYF
v_call: TRBV7-9
j_call: TRBJ2-7
clone_size: -

cdr3_aa: CSVEDQGSQYF
v_call: TRBV29-1
j_call: TRBJ2-5
clone_size: -

cdr3_aa: CAISDSGNTEAFF
v_call: TRBV10-3
j_call: TRBJ1-1
clone_size: medium-sized

cdr3_aa: CATTGTMNEQFF
v_call: TRBV7-9
j_call: TRBJ2-1
clone_size: -